The sequence of this T cell receptor beta chain was determined in a study of blood T cell repertoires in COVID-19. Study context: COVID-19 samples, acute and convalescent, were from the United States, Italy and Spain.

Sequencing used immunoSEQ multiplex PCR; TCRdb keeps in-frame clones, though not all of them. This sample has some 250,000 clones; almost 85% occur once, and the top ten carry about 15%. This TCR was recovered from a man aged 35 to 55 who had recovered from COVID-19. The sample consisted of PBMCs or T cells enriched from blood (not recorded which).

CDR3 in DNA: TGCGCCAGCAGCCGGACAGGGGGCCCGAACTATGGCTACACCTTC. It yields the protein CASSRTGGPNYGYTF. This chain connects TRBV5-1 to TRBJ1-2, with TRBD1 matching 11 bases. CDR1 and CDR2 from the germline V gene are SGHRS and YFSETQ. The length of the CDR3 is 15 residues. V dropped 4 bases and J dropped 2; count of bases not matched to a gene: 4.